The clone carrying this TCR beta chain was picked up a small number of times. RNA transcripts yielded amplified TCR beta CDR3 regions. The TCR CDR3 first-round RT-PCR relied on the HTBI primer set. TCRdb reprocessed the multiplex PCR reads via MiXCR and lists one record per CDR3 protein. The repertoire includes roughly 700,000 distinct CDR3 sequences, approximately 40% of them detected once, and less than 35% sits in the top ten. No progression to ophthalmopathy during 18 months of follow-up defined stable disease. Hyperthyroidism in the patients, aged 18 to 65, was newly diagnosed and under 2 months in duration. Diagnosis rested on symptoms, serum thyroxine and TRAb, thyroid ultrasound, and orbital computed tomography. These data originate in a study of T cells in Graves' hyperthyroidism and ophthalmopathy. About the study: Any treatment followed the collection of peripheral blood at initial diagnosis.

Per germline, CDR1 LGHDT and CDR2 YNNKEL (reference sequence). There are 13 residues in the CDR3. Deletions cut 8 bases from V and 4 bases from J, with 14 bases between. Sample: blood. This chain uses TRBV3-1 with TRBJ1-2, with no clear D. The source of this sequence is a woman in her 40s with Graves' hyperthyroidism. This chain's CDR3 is CASFPPRGYGYTF. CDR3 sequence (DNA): TGTGCCAGCTTTCCTCCTCGCGGCTATGGCTACACCTTC. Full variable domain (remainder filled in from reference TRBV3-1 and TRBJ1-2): DTAVSQTPKYLVTQMGNDKSIKCEQNLGHDTMYWYKQDSKKFLKIMFSYNNKELIINETVPNRFSPKSPDKAHLNLHINSLELGDSAVYFCASFPPRGYGYTFGSGTRLTVV.